This entry lists 5 T cell receptor beta chains sequenced from one sample in a study of shared clonotypes between healthy human individuals. The table came from immunoSEQ multiplex PCR; TCRdb's copy has only in-frame clones and leaves some out. The table includes more than 900,000 clones, around 78% detected once. The source material was memory CD4+ T cells from PBMCs. Regarding subset: CD45RA-negative fraction. These receptors were collected from a man between 18 and 29 years old in good health. Some clones in this sample may be carry-over from other donors' samples.

The rearrangement joins TRBV4-3 to TRBJ1-4; D uncertain. V lost 3 bases to trimming and J lost 8 bases, with 19 bases between them. The CDR3 runs to 16 residues. Germline V gene lookup returns CDR1 LGHNA and CDR2 YSLEER. The CDR3 is CASSHGRVGLGEKLFF. The CDR3 bases are TGCGCCAGCAGCCACGGGAGAGTGGGGTTAGGGGAAAAACTGTTTTTT.

Here the CDR3 DNA reads TGTGCCAGCAGGGTGGGCCCGAACACTGAAGCTTTCTTT. This gives the protein CASRVGPNTEAFF. The V and J genes are TRBV5-6 and TRBJ1-1; D is unclear. The CDR3 extends over 13 amino acids. Deletions cut 5 bases from V and 1 base from J, with 9 bases between. Germline values: CDR1 SGHDT, CDR2 YYEEEE.

This clone was recorded a few times. This chain links TRBV28 with TRBJ1-6; TRBD1 is a possible D gene (6 bases). The CDR3 is 14 residues long. Germline V gene lookup returns CDR1 MDHEN and CDR2 SYDVKM. Trimming pared 7 bases from V and 8 bases from J, leaving 15 bases between. The CDR3 loop reads CASTQRAGDSPLHF. The CDR3 DNA reads TGTGCCAGCACCCAGAGGGCAGGGGATTCACCCCTCCACTTT.

This clone was observed a single time. Additional DNA sequences in this sample encode the identical CDR3. The V and J genes are TRBV5-1 and TRBJ1-1, with 9 positions matching TRBD1. Losses at the gene ends were 0 bases for V and 5 bases for J; bases not matched to a gene: 2. CDR1 is SGHRS and CDR2 is YFSETQ in the germline V gene. The CDR3 has 14 residues. CDR3 nucleotide sequence: TGCGCCAGCAGCTTGGAGACAGGGGGAACTGAAGCTTTCTTT. Amino acid sequence: CASSLETGGTEAFF.

This clone showed up just a few times. V and J are TRBV2 and TRBJ2-6; the D gene is possibly TRBD2 (5 bases). This CDR3 comprises 14 residues. V gave up 8 bases and J gave up 1 base, with 9 bases separating them. Germline CDR1 is SNHLY and CDR2 is FYNNEI. CDR3 protein: CASGGDSGANVLTF. CDR3 coding DNA: TGTGCCAGCGGAGGCGATTCTGGGGCCAACGTCCTGACTTTC.